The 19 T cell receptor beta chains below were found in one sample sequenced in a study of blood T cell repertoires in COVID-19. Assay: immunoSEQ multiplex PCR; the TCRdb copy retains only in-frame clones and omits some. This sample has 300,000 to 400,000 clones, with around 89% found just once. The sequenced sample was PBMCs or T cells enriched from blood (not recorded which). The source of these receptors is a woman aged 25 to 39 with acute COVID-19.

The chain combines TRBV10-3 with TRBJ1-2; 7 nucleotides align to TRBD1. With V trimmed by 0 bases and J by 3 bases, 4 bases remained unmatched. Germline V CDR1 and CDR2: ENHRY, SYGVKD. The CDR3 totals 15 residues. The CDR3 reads CAISESYGQDYGYTF. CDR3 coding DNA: TGTGCCATCAGTGAGTCTTACGGACAGGACTATGGCTACACCTTC.

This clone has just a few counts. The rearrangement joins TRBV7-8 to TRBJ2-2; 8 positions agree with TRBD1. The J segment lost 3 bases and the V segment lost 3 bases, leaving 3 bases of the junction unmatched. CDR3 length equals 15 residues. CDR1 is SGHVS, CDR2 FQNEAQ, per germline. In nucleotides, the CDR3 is TGTGCCAGCAGCTTCACGACAGGGGACACCGGGGAGCTGTTTTTT. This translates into CASSFTTGDTGELFF.

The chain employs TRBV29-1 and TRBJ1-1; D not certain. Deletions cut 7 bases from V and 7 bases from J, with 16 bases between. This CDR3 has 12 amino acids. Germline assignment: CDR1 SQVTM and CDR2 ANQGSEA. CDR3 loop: CSAGGRGVEAFF. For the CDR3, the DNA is TGCAGCGCCGGAGGTCGGGGAGTTGAAGCTTTCTTT.

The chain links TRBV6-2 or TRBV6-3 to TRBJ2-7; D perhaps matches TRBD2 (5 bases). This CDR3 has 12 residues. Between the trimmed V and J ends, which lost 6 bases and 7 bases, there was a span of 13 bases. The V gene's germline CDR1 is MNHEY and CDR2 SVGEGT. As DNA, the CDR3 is TGTGCCAGCAGCTCCGACTGGAGGGAGCAGTACTTC. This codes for CASSSDWREQYF.

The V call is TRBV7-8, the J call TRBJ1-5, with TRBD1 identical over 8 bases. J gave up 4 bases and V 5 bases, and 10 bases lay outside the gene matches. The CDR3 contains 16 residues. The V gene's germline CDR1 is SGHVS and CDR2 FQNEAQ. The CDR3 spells CASSLRQGLSNQPQHF. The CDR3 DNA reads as TGTGCCAGCAGCCTACGACAGGGGCTATCGAATCAGCCCCAGCATTTT.

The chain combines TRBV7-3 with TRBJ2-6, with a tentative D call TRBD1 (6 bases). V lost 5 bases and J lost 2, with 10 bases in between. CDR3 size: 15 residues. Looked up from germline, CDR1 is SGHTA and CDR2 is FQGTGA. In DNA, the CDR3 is TGTGCCAGCAGCCCGAAGGGGGCTGGGGCCAACGTCCTGACTTTC. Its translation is CASSPKGAGANVLTF.

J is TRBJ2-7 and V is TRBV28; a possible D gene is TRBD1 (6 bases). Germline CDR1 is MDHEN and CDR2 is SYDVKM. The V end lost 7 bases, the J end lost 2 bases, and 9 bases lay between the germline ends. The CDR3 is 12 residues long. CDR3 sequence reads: CASTTGTYEQYF. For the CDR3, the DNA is TGTGCCAGCACGACAGGAACCTACGAGCAGTACTTC.

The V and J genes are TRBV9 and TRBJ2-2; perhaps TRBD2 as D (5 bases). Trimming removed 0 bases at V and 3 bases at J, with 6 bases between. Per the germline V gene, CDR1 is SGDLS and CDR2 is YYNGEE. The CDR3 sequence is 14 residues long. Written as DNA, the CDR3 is TGTGCCAGCAGCGTAGTCGGGGACACCGGGGAGCTGTTTTTT. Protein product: CASSVVGDTGELFF.

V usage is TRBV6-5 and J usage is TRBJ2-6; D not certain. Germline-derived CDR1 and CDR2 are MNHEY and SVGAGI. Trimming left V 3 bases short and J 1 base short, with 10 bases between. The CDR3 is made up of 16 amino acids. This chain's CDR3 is CASSYSSVSGANVLTF. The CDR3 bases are TGTGCCAGCAGTTATAGTTCCGTTTCTGGGGCCAACGTCCTGACTTTC.

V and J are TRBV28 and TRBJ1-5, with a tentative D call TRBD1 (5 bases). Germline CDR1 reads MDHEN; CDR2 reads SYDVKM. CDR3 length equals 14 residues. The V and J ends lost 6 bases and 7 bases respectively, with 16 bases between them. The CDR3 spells CASRSGGVYQPQHF. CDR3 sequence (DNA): TGTGCCAGCAGATCGGGGGGGGTATACCAGCCCCAGCATTTT. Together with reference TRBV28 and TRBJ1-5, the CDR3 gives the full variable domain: DVKVTQSSRYLVKRTGEKVFLECVQDMDHENMFWYRQDPGLGLRLIYFSYDVKMKEKGDIPEGYSVSREKKERFSLILESASTNQTSMYLCASRSGGVYQPQHFGDGTRLSIL.

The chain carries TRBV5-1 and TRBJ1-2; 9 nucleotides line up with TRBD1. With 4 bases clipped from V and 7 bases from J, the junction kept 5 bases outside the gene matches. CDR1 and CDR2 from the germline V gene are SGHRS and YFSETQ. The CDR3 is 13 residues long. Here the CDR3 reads CASSLDRGGGYTF. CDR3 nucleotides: TGCGCCAGCAGCCTCGACAGGGGGGGTGGCTACACCTTC.

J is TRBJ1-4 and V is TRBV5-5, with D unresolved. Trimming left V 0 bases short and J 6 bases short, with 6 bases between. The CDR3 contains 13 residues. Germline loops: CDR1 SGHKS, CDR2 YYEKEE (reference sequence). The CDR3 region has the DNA TGTGCCAGCAGCTTGGTAATTGATGAAAAACTGTTTTTT. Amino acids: CASSLVIDEKLFF. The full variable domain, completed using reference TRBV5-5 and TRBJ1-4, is DAGVTQSPTHLIKTRGQQVTLRCSPISGHKSVSWYQQVLGQGPQFIFQYYEKEERGRGNFPDRFSARQFPNYSSELNVNALLLGDSALYLCASSLVIDEKLFFGSGTQLSVL.

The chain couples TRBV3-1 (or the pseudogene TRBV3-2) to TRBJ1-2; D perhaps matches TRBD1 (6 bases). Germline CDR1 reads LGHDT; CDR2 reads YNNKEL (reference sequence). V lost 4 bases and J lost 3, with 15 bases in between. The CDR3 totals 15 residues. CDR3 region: CASSPHWGGDYGYTF. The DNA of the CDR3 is TGTGCCAGCAGCCCCCACTGGGGGGGCGACTATGGCTACACCTTC.

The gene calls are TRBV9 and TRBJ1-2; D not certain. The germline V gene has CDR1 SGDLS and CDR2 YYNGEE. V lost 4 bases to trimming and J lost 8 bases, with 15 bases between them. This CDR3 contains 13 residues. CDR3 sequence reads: CASSIPVATGYTF. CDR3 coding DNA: TGTGCCAGCAGCATTCCGGTTGCTACGGGCTACACCTTC.

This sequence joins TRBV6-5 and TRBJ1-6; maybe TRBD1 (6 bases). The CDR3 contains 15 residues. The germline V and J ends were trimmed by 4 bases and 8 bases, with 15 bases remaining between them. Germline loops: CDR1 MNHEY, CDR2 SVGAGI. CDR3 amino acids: CASSSGQSLDSPLHF. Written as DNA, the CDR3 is TGTGCCAGCAGTTCCGGACAGTCCCTCGATTCACCCCTCCACTTT.

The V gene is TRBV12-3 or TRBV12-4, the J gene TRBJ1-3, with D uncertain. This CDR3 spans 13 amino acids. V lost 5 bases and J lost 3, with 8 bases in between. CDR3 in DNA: TGTGCCAGCAGTCTAAACAGTGGAAACACCATATATTTT. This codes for CASSLNSGNTIYF.

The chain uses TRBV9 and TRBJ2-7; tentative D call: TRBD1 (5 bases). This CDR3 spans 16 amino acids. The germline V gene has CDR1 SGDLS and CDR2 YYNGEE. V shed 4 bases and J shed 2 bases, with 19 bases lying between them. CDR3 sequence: CASSPQSKGVPYEQYF. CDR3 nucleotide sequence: TGTGCCAGCAGCCCCCAATCTAAAGGGGTCCCCTACGAGCAGTACTTC.

CDR3 bases: TGTGCCAGCTCACCAGTAGCCTACGAGCAGTACTTC. It specifies CASSPVAYEQYF. V gene TRBV18 combines with J gene TRBJ2-7; no firm D call. Germline CDR1 reads KGHSH; CDR2 reads LQKENI. V gave up 2 bases and J gave up 2 bases, with 4 bases separating them. The CDR3 is made up of 12 amino acids.

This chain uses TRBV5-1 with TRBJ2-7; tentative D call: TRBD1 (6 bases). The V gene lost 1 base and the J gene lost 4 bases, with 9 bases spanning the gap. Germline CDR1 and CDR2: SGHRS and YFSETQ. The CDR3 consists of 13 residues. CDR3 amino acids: CASSLNRVYEQYF. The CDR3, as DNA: TGCGCCAGCAGCTTGAACAGGGTTTACGAGCAGTACTTC.